This TCR beta chain originates from a study of blood T cell repertoires in COVID-19. Clones were read by immunoSEQ multiplex PCR, and TCRdb kept only the in-frame ones, dropping some. The sample yields 200,000 or so clones, 85% seen once. After removal of 5 bases from V and 4 bases from J, the junction contained 3 bases not matched to a gene. Germline loops: CDR1 ENHRY, CDR2 SYGVKD. There are 14 residues in the CDR3. The source is a man in his fifties or sixties who had recovered from COVID-19. This chain joins TRBV10-3 and TRBJ2-1; 9 nucleotides align to TRBD1. The sequencing input was peripheral blood. CDR3: CAISRGQGYNEQFF. CDR3 sequence (DNA): TGTGCCATCAGTCGGGGACAGGGATACAATGAGCAGTTCTTC.